This passage covers 9 T cell receptor beta chains from one sample sequenced in a study of T cell responses to AZD1222 COVID-19 vaccine (TCRdb year 2021). The sample's time point label, in plain terms: baseline before first vaccination. The library was obtained by the immunoSEQ multiplex PCR assay. TCRdb stores this immuneACCESS table with in-frame sequences only. Part of the clones is absent; in the studies checked, under half of the shortfall reflects unresolved V genes, and no reason is known for the rest. The sample table shows more than 150,000 clones, and more than 85% are seen once. Of the sample, approximately 4.4% is held by the ten largest clones. The source was peripheral blood, collected on day 0 of AZD1222 vaccination. The receptors shown here come from an adult in good health.

The chain carries TRBV19 and TRBJ1-4, with D perhaps matching TRBD1 (5 bases). CDR3 length: 14 amino acids. Trimming took 10 bases from V and 7 from J, leaving 19 bases between them. Per the germline V gene, CDR1 is LNHDA and CDR2 is SQIVND (reference sequence). This CDR3 is CATKDGGIGEKLFF. CDR3 nucleotides: TGTGCCACTAAGGACGGGGGAATTGGTGAAAAACTGTTTTTT. The complete variable domain, with remaining parts taken from reference TRBV19 and TRBJ1-4, reads DGGITQSPKYLFRKEGQNVTLSCEQNLNHDAMYWYRQDPGQGLRLIYYSQIVNDFQKGDIAEGYSVSREKKESFPLTVTSAQKNPTAFYLCATKDGGIGEKLFFGSGTQLSVL.

This rearrangement joins TRBV10-3 to TRBJ2-1; TRBD2 aligns across 12 bases. The germline gives CDR1 ENHRY, CDR2 SYGVKD. There are 20 residues in the CDR3. V lost 0 bases, J lost 5 bases, and 14 bases stayed unmatched. The DNA of the CDR3 is TGTGCCATCAGTGAGTCGAGTGGCAGGGCTAGGACTAGCGGGAACAATGAGCAGTTCTTC. Its translation: CAISESSGRARTSGNNEQFF.

CDR3 region: CSAGLNTEAFF. The CDR3 DNA sequence: TGCAGTGCTGGGCTGAACACTGAAGCTTTCTTT. The genes are TRBV20-1 and TRBJ1-1; no definite D call. The V end lost 5 bases, the J end lost 0 bases, and 4 bases lay between the germline ends. The CDR3 consists of 11 residues. Germline V gene sequence: CDR1 DFQATT, CDR2 SNEGSKA (reference sequence).

V is TRBV4-2 and J is TRBJ2-5; possibly TRBD2 for D (6 bases). The CDR3 runs to 17 residues. From germline, CDR1 is LGHNA and CDR2 YNFKEQ. The V gene lost 1 base and the J gene lost 0 bases, with 15 bases spanning the gap. CDR3 nucleotides: TGTGCCAGCAGCCAAGGAACCATAGCGGCAAACCAAGAGACCCAGTACTTC. It is translated as CASSQGTIAANQETQYF.

This clone was found once. The chain has TRBV27 and TRBJ2-7, with 10 bases matching TRBD2. This CDR3 comprises 18 residues. Losses at the gene ends were 3 bases for V and 6 bases for J; bases not matched to a gene: 17. Looked up from germline, CDR1 is MNHEY and CDR2 is SMNVEV (reference sequence). DNA of the CDR3: TGTGCCAGCAGTTTCCGAGCGGGAGGGGGTAGTGTATCGGGCGAGCAGTACTTC. This translates into CASSFRAGGGSVSGEQYF.

V gene TRBV5-1 combines with J gene TRBJ1-2, with D tentatively TRBD1 (5 bases). Germline CDR1 and CDR2: SGHRS and YFSETQ. The CDR3 is made up of 13 amino acids. Trimming left V 4 bases short and J 4 bases short, with 11 bases between. The CDR3 DNA reads TGCGCCAGCAGCCGTGACAGAGGCTATGGCTACACCTTC. Translation: CASSRDRGYGYTF.

The chain couples TRBV6-4 to TRBJ1-4; D gene unclear. The CDR3 is made up of 15 amino acids. V was pared by 6 bases and J by 3 bases, with 14 bases between. Germline values: CDR1 MRHNA, CDR2 SNTAGT. The CDR3 DNA follows: TGTGCCAGCAGGAGTACACCCAACCCTAATGAAAAACTGTTTTTT. This sequence encodes CASRSTPNPNEKLFF.

The V gene is TRBV5-1, the J gene TRBJ1-2; D not certain. Trimming cost V 1 base and J 2 bases, with 9 bases left between them. This CDR3 comprises 14 residues. Germline lookup yields CDR1 SGHRS and CDR2 YFSETQ. The CDR3 reads CASSLPFGNYGYTF. CDR3 bases: TGCGCCAGCAGCTTGCCGTTCGGAAACTATGGCTACACCTTC.

This chain connects TRBV7-3 to TRBJ2-1; D is uncertain. The germline V gene encodes CDR1 SGHTA and CDR2 FQGTGA. The CDR3 totals 15 residues. V was cut by 0 bases and J by 2 bases, with 8 bases left in between. The CDR3 region is CASSLTGHPYNEQFF. The CDR3 region has the DNA TGTGCCAGCAGCTTAACGGGTCACCCCTACAATGAGCAGTTCTTC.